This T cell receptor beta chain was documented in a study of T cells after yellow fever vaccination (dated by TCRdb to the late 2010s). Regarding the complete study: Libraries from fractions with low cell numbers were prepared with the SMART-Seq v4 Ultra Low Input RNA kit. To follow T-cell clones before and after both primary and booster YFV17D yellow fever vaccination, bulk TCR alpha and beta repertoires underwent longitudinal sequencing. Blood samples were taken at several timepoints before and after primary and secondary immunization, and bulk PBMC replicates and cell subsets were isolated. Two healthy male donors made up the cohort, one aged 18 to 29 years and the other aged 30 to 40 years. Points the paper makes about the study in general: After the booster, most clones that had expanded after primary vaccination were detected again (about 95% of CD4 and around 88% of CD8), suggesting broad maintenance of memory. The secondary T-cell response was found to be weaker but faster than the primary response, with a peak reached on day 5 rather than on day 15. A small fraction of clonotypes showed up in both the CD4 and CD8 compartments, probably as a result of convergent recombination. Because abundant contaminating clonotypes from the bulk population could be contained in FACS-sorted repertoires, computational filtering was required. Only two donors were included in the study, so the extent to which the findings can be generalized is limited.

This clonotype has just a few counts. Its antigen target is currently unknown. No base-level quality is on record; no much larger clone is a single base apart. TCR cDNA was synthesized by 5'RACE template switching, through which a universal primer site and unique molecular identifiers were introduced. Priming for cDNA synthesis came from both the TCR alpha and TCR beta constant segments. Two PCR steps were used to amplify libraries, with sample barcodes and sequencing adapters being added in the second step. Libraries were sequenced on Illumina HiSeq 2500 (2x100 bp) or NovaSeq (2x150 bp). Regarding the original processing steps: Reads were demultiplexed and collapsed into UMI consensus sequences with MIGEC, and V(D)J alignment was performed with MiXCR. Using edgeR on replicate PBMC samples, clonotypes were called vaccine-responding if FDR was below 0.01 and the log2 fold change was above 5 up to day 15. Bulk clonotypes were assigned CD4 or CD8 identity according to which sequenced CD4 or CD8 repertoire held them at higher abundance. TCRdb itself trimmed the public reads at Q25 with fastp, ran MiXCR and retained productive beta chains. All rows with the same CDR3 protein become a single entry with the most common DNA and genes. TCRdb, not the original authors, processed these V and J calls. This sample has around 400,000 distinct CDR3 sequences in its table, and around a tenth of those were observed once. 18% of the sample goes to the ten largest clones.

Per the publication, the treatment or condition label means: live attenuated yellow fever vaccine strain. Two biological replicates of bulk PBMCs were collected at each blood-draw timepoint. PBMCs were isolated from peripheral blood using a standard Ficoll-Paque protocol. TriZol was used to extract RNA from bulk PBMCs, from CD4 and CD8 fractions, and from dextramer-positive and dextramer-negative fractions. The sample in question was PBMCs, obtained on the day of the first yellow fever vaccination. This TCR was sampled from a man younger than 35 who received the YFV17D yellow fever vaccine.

In nucleotides, the sequence is TGTGCCAGCAGCTTACTCCCTAACTCCTACGAGCAGTACTTC. This codes for CASSLLPNSYEQYF. This chain is built from TRBV7-6 and TRBJ2-7, with the D gene uncertain. CDR1 and CDR2 are drawn from the germline V gene: SGHVS, FNYEAQ. Inclusive of the bounding cysteine and phenylalanine, the CDR3 is 14 residues long. Left in the record is the CDR3 DNA by itself, 42 bases read in frame from the first base. At the junction V is shortened by 2 bases and J by 0 bases, with 8 bases in between.